One sample yielded the 2 T cell receptor beta chains listed below, sequenced in a study of T cells in Graves' hyperthyroidism and ophthalmopathy. There were TCR beta CDR3 regions amplified from RNA transcripts. The HTBI primer set drove a first-round RT-PCR of the TCR CDR3. Via MiXCR, TCRdb re-called the multiplex PCR reads, giving one row per CDR3 protein. The sample holds about 610,000 distinct CDR3 sequences, approximately 15% seen once. Material for sequencing was blood. The receptors come from a woman in her thirties or forties with Graves' ophthalmopathy.

The J gene is TRBJ2-1, the V gene TRBV10-2; 14 nucleotides line up with TRBD2. The CDR3 spans 13 residues. Germline V gene lookup returns CDR1 WSHSY and CDR2 SAAADI. J was trimmed by 8 bases and V by 10 bases; bases with no gene match: 4. CDR3 in amino acids: CATGTSGRDEQFF. CDR3 sequence (DNA): TGCGCCACCGGGACTAGCGGGAGAGATGAGCAGTTCTTC.

This clonotype was recorded many times. The chain couples TRBV5-1 to TRBJ2-3, with D hard to call. Trimming removed 3 bases from V and 5 bases from J, with 13 bases in between. The CDR3 has 14 amino acids. The germline CDR1 and CDR2 sequences are SGHRS and YFSETQ. The CDR3 reads CASSYARTEDTQYF. Here the CDR3 DNA reads TGCGCCAGCAGCTACGCCCGGACGGAAGATACGCAGTATTTT.